What follows are 8 T cell receptor beta chains derived from one specimen sequenced in a study of cytomegalovirus exposure and HLA in healthy donors. The PCR made use of 60 Vbeta and 13 Jbeta primers. Assay used: immunoSEQ multiplex PCR; TCRdb lists only in-frame clones, some missing. The top ten hold 6.5% of the sample, which has about 140,000 clones, roughly 85% seen once. The source material was PBMCs. These TCRs come from a man aged 35 to 55 in good health and CMV-seropositive.

The chain links TRBV25-1 to TRBJ2-2, with 9 bases that match TRBD1. CDR3 size: 14 residues. V shed 10 bases and J 5 bases; nucleotides not matched to a gene: 8. The V gene's germline CDR1 is MGHDK and CDR2 SYGVNS. The DNA of the CDR3 is TGTGCCACTCTTACAGGGGGCGCGACCGGGGAGCTGTTTTTT. Translating it yields CATLTGGATGELFF.

The J gene is TRBJ2-1, the V gene TRBV29-1, with 7 bases matching TRBD1. Germline values: CDR1 SQVTM, CDR2 ANQGSEA. V was clipped by 1 base and J by 7 bases; unmatched bases: 4. The CDR3 runs 13 residues. The CDR3 DNA reads as TGCAGCGTTGAAGGACAGGGTAGGAATGAGCAGTTCTTC. Translation gives CSVEGQGRNEQFF.

The J gene is TRBJ2-3, the V gene TRBV28; 9 bases line up with TRBD2. The V segment lost 7 bases and the J segment 6 bases; nucleotides outside the gene matches: 14. The germline gives CDR1 MDHEN, CDR2 SYDVKM. This CDR3 is 16 amino acids long. CDR3 coding DNA: TGTGCCAGCACCGCCCCGCGGGGGGGGCTAGGGGATACGCAGTATTTT. This codes for CASTAPRGGLGDTQYF. The whole variable domain, remainder taken from reference TRBV28 and TRBJ2-3, is DVKVTQSSRYLVKRTGEKVFLECVQDMDHENMFWYRQDPGLGLRLIYFSYDVKMKEKGDIPEGYSVSREKKERFSLILESASTNQTSMYLCASTAPRGGLGDTQYFGPGTRLTVL.

The chain links TRBV7-3 to TRBJ1-1, with D maybe TRBD1 (6 bases). V was shortened by 5 bases and J by 2 bases, with 12 bases between the two germline ends. The CDR3 is made up of 14 amino acids. Germline loops: CDR1 SGHTA, CDR2 FQGTGA. CDR3 nucleotide sequence: TGTGCCAGCAGCCTTAGGACAGCCAACACTGAAGCTTTCTTT. Translating gives CASSLRTANTEAFF.

This clone was observed a few times. The V gene is TRBV2, the J gene TRBJ2-1, with a tentative D call TRBD1 (6 bases). Trimming cost V 6 bases and J 0 bases, with 9 bases left between them. The CDR3 has 14 amino acids. Germline values: CDR1 SNHLY, CDR2 FYNNEI. The CDR3 here is CASSRQVSYNEQFF. CDR3 coding DNA: TGTGCCAGCAGCCGACAGGTCTCCTACAATGAGCAGTTCTTC.

The gene calls are TRBV7-3 and TRBJ2-1; 11 bases are a match to TRBD2. The CDR3 consists of 15 residues. Germline loops: CDR1 SGHTA, CDR2 FQGTGA. Trimming cost V 2 bases and J 5 bases; bases outside gene matches: 2. The CDR3 sequence: CASSLGLAGNNEQFF. The CDR3 DNA is TGTGCCAGCAGCTTAGGACTAGCGGGCAACAATGAGCAGTTCTTC.

The chain couples TRBV5-4 to TRBJ1-2; the match to TRBD1 covers 7 bases. The length of the CDR3 is 12 residues. Germline CDR1 and CDR2: SGHNT and YYREEE (reference sequence). V gave up 4 bases and J gave up 4 bases; unmatched junction bases: 1. Written as DNA, the CDR3 is TGTGCCAGCAGCCAGGGGGGCTATGGCTACACCTTC. It translates to CASSQGGYGYTF.

CDR3 nucleotide sequence: TGCGCCAGCAGCTTGGTGCCCAGGGATGGGGAGACCCAGTACTTC. Translating gives CASSLVPRDGETQYF. The genes are TRBV5-1 and TRBJ2-5; weak D call: TRBD1 (5 bases). The CDR3 totals 15 residues. Germline CDR1 and CDR2: SGHRS and YFSETQ. Trimming shortened V by 0 bases and J by 5 bases, and 14 bases separated the two germline ends. Full variable domain (missing parts from reference TRBV5-1 and TRBJ2-5): KAGVTQTPRYLIKTRGQQVTLSCSPISGHRSVSWYQQTPGQGLQFLFEYFSETQRNKGNFPGRFSGRQFSNSRSEMNVSTLELGDSALYLCASSLVPRDGETQYFGPGTRLLVL.